This T cell receptor (beta chain) was identified in a study of T cell responses to AZD1222 COVID-19 vaccine. A note on this clone: What it binds is unknown.

General observations from the study: There were vaccine-associated CD4 TCRs across spike, dominant at 160-218 and 743-854. White British people made up most donors, females outnumbered males, and clonal diversity was possibly underestimated. Spike-specific TCR breadth and depth both grew after two AZD1222 doses. Repertoire collection took place solely once the T cell response had peaked.

The germline CDR1 and CDR2 sequences are SGHAT and FQNNGV. The CDR3 has 15 residues. V lost 5 bases and J lost 2, with 15 bases in between. Only in-frame clones appear in the TCRdb table, and some are missing; sequencing was by immunoSEQ multiplex PCR. The sample carries about 170,000 clones, 80% to 90% recorded once. The clonotype comes from an adult in good health. The source material was peripheral blood, sampled on day 0 of AZD1222 vaccination. The V gene is TRBV11-2, the J gene TRBJ1-1; perhaps TRBD1 as D (5 bases). This chain's CDR3 is CASSPSDRKNTEAFF. CDR3 DNA: TGTGCCAGCAGCCCGTCTGACAGAAAAAACACTGAAGCTTTCTTT.